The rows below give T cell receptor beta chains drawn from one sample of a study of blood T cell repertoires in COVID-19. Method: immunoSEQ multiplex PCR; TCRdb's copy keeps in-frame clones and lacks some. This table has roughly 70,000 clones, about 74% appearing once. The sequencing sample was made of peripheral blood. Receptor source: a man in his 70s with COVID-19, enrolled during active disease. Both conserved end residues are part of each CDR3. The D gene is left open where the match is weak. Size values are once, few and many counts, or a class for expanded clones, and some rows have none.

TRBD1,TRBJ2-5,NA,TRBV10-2,TGCGCCGCCGCCGGACAGGCGCAAGAGACCCAGTACTTC,CAAAGQAQETQYF
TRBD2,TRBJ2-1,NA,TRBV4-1,TGCGCCAGCAGCCAAGAACGGGGCAGCGGGGGGCCTTCCTACAATGAGCAGTTCTTC,CASSQERGSGGPSYNEQFF
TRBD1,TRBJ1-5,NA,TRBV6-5,TGTGCCAGCACAGGACAGGGGAACGATCAGCCCCAGCATTTT,CASTGQGNDQPQHF
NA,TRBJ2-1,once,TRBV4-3,TGCGCCAGCAGCCAAGATCAACTCTCCTACAATGAGCAGTTCTTC,CASSQDQLSYNEQFF
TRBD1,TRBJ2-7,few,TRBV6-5,TGTGCCACGATTCTCGGACAGGGGGTGTCCTACGAGCAGTACTTC,CATILGQGVSYEQYF
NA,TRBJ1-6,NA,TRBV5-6,TGTGCCAGCAGCTTGAGGGGATCCTATAATTCACCCCTCCACTTT,CASSLRGSYNSPLHF
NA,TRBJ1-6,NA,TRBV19,TGTGCCAGTAGTACCGGGACACCCAAGGGCAATTCACCCCTCCACTTT,CASSTGTPKGNSPLHF
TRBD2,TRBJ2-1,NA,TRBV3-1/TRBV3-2,TGTGCCAGCAGCCTCCTTGGGACTAGCGTCCCTGAGCAGTTCTTC,CASSLLGTSVPEQFF
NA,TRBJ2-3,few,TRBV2,TGTGCCAGCCACAAGAATACGCAGTATTTT,CASHKNTQYF
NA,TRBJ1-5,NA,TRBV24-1,TGTGCCACCAGTGACGGGGTTCGCAATCAGCCCCAGCATTTT,CATSDGVRNQPQHF
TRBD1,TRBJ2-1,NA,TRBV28,TGTGCCAGCAGCCCGGGACAGGGGGCTTGGAATGAGCAGTTCTTC,CASSPGQGAWNEQFF
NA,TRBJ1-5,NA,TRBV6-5,TGTGCCAGCAGTTACCGGACACCAGGGCGTGTTCAGCCCCAGCATTTT,CASSYRTPGRVQPQHF
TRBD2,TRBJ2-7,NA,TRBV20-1,TGCAGTGCTAGTCATAGCGGGAGTATCAACGAGCAGTACTTC,CSASHSGSINEQYF
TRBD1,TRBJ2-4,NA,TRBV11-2,TGTGCCAGCAGCTTAGAGGGAGACAGGGGGTACGGAAACATTCAGTACTTC,CASSLEGDRGYGNIQYF
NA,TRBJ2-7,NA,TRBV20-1,TGCAGTGCTAGTCCGGCGACTTATCCCTTC,CSASPATYPF
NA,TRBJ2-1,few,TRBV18,TGTGCCAGCTCACCAGGGGCCTCCTACAATGAGCAGTTCTTC,CASSPGASYNEQFF
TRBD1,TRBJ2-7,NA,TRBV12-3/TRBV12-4,TGTGCCAGCGGGGACAGGGTAGTCAACGAGCAGTACTTC,CASGDRVVNEQYF
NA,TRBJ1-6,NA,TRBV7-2,TGTGCCAGCAGCTTAGCACACAGCTCCTATAATTCACCCCTCCACTTT,CASSLAHSSYNSPLHF
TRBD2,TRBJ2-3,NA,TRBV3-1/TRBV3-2,TGTGCCAGCAGCCAAGTAGCGGGTAATCGTACGCAGTATTTT,CASSQVAGNRTQYF
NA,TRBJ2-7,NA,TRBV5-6,TGTGCCAGCAGCTCGGCGACAGCTACCTACGAGCAGTACTTC,CASSSATATYEQYF
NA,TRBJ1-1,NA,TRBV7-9,TGTGCCAGCAGCCCAGGGGACACTGAAGCTTTCTTT,CASSPGDTEAFF
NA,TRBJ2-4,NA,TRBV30,TGTGCCTGGGGTTGGCAGGGGCTTAACATTCAGTACTTC,CAWGWQGLNIQYF
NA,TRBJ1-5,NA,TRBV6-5,TGTGCCAGCAACCCGGGACTAATGTCCGGTCAGCCCCAGCATTTT,CASNPGLMSGQPQHF
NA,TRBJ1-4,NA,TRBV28,TGTGCCAGCAGCATTGTGGACAGTCGAGTGACTAATGAAAAACTGTTTTTT,CASSIVDSRVTNEKLFF
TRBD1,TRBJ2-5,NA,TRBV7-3,TGTGCCAGCAGCCCGGGACAGCAAGAGACCCAGTACTTC,CASSPGQQETQYF
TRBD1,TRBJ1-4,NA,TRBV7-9,TGTGCCAGCAGCTCCACGTTACAGGGGATGAGGGAAAAACTGTTTTTT,CASSSTLQGMREKLFF
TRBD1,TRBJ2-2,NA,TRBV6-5,TGTGCCAGCAGCGTTGACAGGGTGGTTACCGGGGAGCTGTTTTTT,CASSVDRVVTGELFF
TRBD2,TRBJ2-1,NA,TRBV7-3,TGTGCCAGCAGCCCAGAGCGGGGGGGGCACAATGAGCAGTTCTTC,CASSPERGGHNEQFF
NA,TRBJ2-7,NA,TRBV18,TGTGCCAGCTCAGGCGCCCAGGGCTACGAGCAGTACTTC,CASSGAQGYEQYF
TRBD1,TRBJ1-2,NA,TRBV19,TGTGCCAGTAGGGGGGACAGTTTTAACTATGGCTACACCTTC,CASRGDSFNYGYTF
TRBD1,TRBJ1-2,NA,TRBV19,TGTGCCAGTAGTATCGGGGACAGCCCTAACTATGGCTACACCTTC,CASSIGDSPNYGYTF
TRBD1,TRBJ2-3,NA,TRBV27,TGTGCCAGCAGTTCCTGGGACAGGGCGCAGTATTTT,CASSSWDRAQYF
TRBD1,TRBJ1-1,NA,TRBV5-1,TGCGCCAGCAGCTTGGGGGGACAGCCTCAAGTGGAAGCTTTCTTT,CASSLGGQPQVEAFF
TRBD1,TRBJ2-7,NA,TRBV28,TGTGCCACCACAGGACAGGTCTCCTACGAGCAGTACTTC,CATTGQVSYEQYF
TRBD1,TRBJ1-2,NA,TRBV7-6,TGTGCCAGCAGCAGACAGGGCCCCCACACCTTC,CASSRQGPHTF
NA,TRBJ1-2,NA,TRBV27,TGTGCCAGCAGTCCCGGACAGAACTATGGCTACACCTTC,CASSPGQNYGYTF
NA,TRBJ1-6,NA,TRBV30,TGTGCCTGGAGTTTTCCTGGAGATAAGGGGGTAGGATCACCCCTCCACTTT,CAWSFPGDKGVGSPLHF
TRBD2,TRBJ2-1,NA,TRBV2,TGTGCCAGCAGACCGGGACTAGCGGACTACAATGAGCAGTTCTTC,CASRPGLADYNEQFF
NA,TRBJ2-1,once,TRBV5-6,TGTGCCAGCAGCTTTAGTGGTGTGGTGCAGTTCTTC,CASSFSGVVQFF
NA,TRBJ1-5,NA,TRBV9,TGTGCCAGCAGCGTAGCTTCCAATCAGCCCCAGCATTTT,CASSVASNQPQHF
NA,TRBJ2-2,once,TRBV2,TGTGCCAGCAAGGCAGGGGCGAACACCGGGGAGCTGTTTTTT,CASKAGANTGELFF
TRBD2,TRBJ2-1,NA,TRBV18,TGTGCCAGCTCACCAAATAGCGGGAGGGCCTCTTCTTACAATGAGCAGTTCTTC,CASSPNSGRASSYNEQFF
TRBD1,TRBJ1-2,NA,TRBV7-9,TGTGCCAGCAGCCTAGGGGGACAGGGAAGCACCTATGGCTACACCTTC,CASSLGGQGSTYGYTF
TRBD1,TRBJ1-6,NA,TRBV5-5,TGTGCCAGCAGCTGGGGACAGGAGTATTCACCCCTCCACTTT,CASSWGQEYSPLHF
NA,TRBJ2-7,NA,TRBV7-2,TGTGCCAGCAGCTTCGGCAGAGGCGAGCAGTACTTC,CASSFGRGEQYF